The 20 T cell receptor beta chains in this list originate from one sample, sequenced in a study of long-term antiretroviral therapy in people with HIV. An immunoSEQ assay, version v3.0, was performed at survey level. Data came from immunoSEQ multiplex PCR; TCRdb stores just in-frame clones and leaves some out. The top ten hold roughly 4% of the sample, which has 26,000 or so clones, more than 85% seen once. The material sequenced was unsorted PBMCs, taken 1.9 years after starting antiretroviral therapy. Receptors were obtained from a woman aged 25-40 years with HIV.

This rearrangement joins TRBV6-5 to TRBJ2-7; D may be TRBD1 (5 bases). The length of the CDR3 is 12 residues. Trimming took off 6 bases at V and 4 bases at J, with 10 bases between the two ends. Germline loops: CDR1 MNHEY, CDR2 SVGAGI. As DNA, the CDR3 is TGTGCCAGCAGGGCAGGGCCGTACGAGCAGTACTTC. Translation gives CASRAGPYEQYF.

The rearrangement links TRBV30 to TRBJ1-2; the match to TRBD1 covers 8 bases. Germline assignment: CDR1 GTSNPN and CDR2 SVGIG (reference sequence). The CDR3 contains 15 residues. The junction had 8 bases not matched to a gene; V was cut back by 3 bases and J by 2 bases. The CDR3 nucleotides are TGTGCCTGGAGGCTTCAGGGGGCGGCCAACTATGGCTACACCTTC. This gives the protein CAWRLQGAANYGYTF.

This chain connects TRBV6-1 to TRBJ2-7; TRBD2 might be the D (5 bases). CDR1 is MNHNS and CDR2 is SASEGT in the germline V gene. CDR3 length: 14 residues. Trimming took 6 bases from V and 3 from J, leaving 15 bases between them. CDR3 residues: CASRDFEGRYEQYV. The CDR3 DNA sequence: TGTGCCAGCAGGGACTTTGAGGGCCGCTACGAGCAGTACGTC.

The chain joins TRBV5-5 to TRBJ2-1; D is unresolved. Germline V gives CDR1 SGHKS, CDR2 YYEKEE (reference sequence). The V gene lost 3 bases and the J gene lost 2 bases, with 9 bases spanning the gap. This CDR3 contains 14 residues. The CDR3 loop reads CASSSSQTYNEQFF. The CDR3 bases are TGTGCCAGCAGCTCTAGTCAGACCTACAATGAGCAGTTCTTC.

This rearrangement joins TRBV7-7 to TRBJ2-1; 7 bases fit TRBD1. This CDR3 contains 15 residues. The V gene's germline CDR1 is SSHAT and CDR2 FNYEAQ (reference sequence). Unmatched junction bases numbered 4, after V lost 2 bases and J lost 3 bases. CDR3: CASSLSPGGYNEQFF. In nucleotides, the CDR3 is TGTGCCAGCAGCTTAAGTCCAGGGGGCTACAATGAGCAGTTCTTC.

The chain links TRBV6-6 to TRBJ1-2; D might be TRBD1 (6 bases). V was trimmed by 6 bases and J by 3 bases, leaving 14 bases between them. The CDR3 runs to 14 residues. The V gene's germline CDR1 is MNHNY and CDR2 SVGAGI (reference sequence). CDR3 sequence: CASSWEGGDYGYTF. The CDR3 DNA is TGTGCCAGCAGCTGGGAGGGGGGCGACTATGGCTACACCTTC.

The rearrangement links TRBV5-4 to TRBJ2-7; 10 positions agree with TRBD1. CDR3 length: 15 amino acids. V shed 3 bases and J 2 bases; nucleotides not matched to a gene: 5. CDR1 and CDR2 (germline): SGHNT, YYREEE (reference sequence). CDR3 DNA sequence: TGTGCCAGCAGCTCACCGGGACAGGGGCCCTACGAGCAGTACTTC. It encodes CASSSPGQGPYEQYF.

This clone showed up just once. The rearrangement links TRBV28 to TRBJ1-4; D is uncertain. V was cut by 5 bases and J by 2 bases, with 15 bases left in between. The CDR3 covers 16 residues. The germline gives CDR1 MDHEN, CDR2 SYDVKM. In DNA form, the CDR3 reads TGTGCCAGCAGTGCATCGGGGAGTGCCACTAATGAAAAACTGTTTTTT. Its translation is CASSASGSATNEKLFF.

As for this clone: The junction and the germline gene differ at one end; a read error may be behind it. V usage is TRBV5-1 and J usage is TRBJ1-4; D is possibly TRBD1 (5 bases). The CDR3 covers 14 residues. CDR1 is SGHRS and CDR2 is YFSETQ in the germline V gene. The CDR3 DNA reads TGTGCCAGCAGCTTCGGGACGGTTAATGAAAAACTGTTTTTT. This gives the protein CASSFGTVNEKLFF. Using reference TRBV5-1 and TRBJ1-4 for the parts outside the CDR3, the full variable domain is KAGVTQTPRYLIKTRGQQVTLSCSPISGHRSVSWYQQTPGQGLQFLFEYFSETQRNKGNFPGRFSGRQFSNSRSEMNVSTLELGDSALYLCASSFGTVNEKLFFGSGTQLSVL.

This clone was counted between two and nine times. The chain combines TRBV19 with TRBJ1-1, with 7 nucleotides matching TRBD1. The germline V gene has CDR1 LNHDA and CDR2 SQIVND (reference sequence). V shed 5 bases and J 3 bases; nucleotides not matched to a gene: 6. The length of the CDR3 is 14 residues. The CDR3 DNA sequence: TGTGCCAGTAGTTTAACAGGGGAGGACACTGAAGCTTTCTTT. It translates to CASSLTGEDTEAFF.

This chain links TRBV29-1 with TRBJ1-2, with D perhaps TRBD1 (5 bases). This CDR3 has 16 residues. CDR1 SQVTM and CDR2 ANQGSEA come from the germline V gene. The V end lost 7 bases, the J end lost 7 bases, and 28 bases lay between the germline ends. CDR3 coding DNA: TGCAGCGCAACCAGATTAACTGCCACGGGACTAGCTGGCTACACCTTC. Its translation: CSATRLTATGLAGYTF.

This clone occurred once. The chain combines TRBV7-2 with TRBJ1-1; D is unresolved. CDR1 SGHTA and CDR2 FQGNSA come from the germline V gene. Trimming shortened V by 5 bases and J by 2 bases, and 12 bases separated the two germline ends. The CDR3 length is 14 residues. The CDR3 loop reads CASSVFRGNTEAFF. CDR3 coding DNA: TGTGCCAGCAGCGTCTTCCGGGGTAACACTGAAGCTTTCTTT. The variable domain in full, completed from reference TRBV7-2 and TRBJ1-1, reads GAGVSQSPSNKVTEKGKDVELRCDPISGHTALYWYRQSLGQGLEFLIYFQGNSAPDKSGLPSDRFSAERTGGSVSTLTIQRTQQEDSAVYLCASSVFRGNTEAFFGQGTRLTVV.

The chain combines TRBV18 with TRBJ2-1, with 8 bases that match TRBD1. CDR1 is KGHSH, CDR2 LQKENI, per germline. The ends lost 6 bases at V and 6 bases at J; junction bases unmatched: 7. The CDR3 is 14 amino acids. This chain's CDR3 is CASSGQVSFNEQFF. The DNA of the CDR3 is TGTGCCAGCTCGGGACAGGTCTCATTCAATGAGCAGTTCTTC.

This chain joins TRBV2 and TRBJ2-7, with a possible D match to TRBD1 (5 bases). Per the germline V gene, CDR1 is SNHLY and CDR2 is FYNNEI. V was shortened by 6 bases and J by 5 bases, with 14 bases between the two germline ends. The CDR3 is made up of 13 amino acids. DNA of the CDR3: TGTGCCAGCAGCCCGCTTAGCAGGGACGAGCAGTACGTC. As protein: CASSPLSRDEQYV.

The CDR3 loop is CASSLYRPPADTQYF. CDR3 sequence (DNA): TGTGCCAGCAGTTTATACCGTCCGCCGGCAGATACGCAGTATTTT. The chain uses TRBV27 and TRBJ2-3; the D is unclear. The germline V gene encodes CDR1 MNHEY and CDR2 SMNVEV (reference sequence). The V gene lost 1 base and the J gene lost 4 bases, with 12 bases spanning the gap. The CDR3 contains 15 residues.

J is TRBJ1-1 and V is TRBV6-5; D remains unclear. Per the germline V gene, CDR1 is MNHEY and CDR2 is SVGAGI. V gave up 2 bases and J gave up 6 bases, with 7 bases separating them. There are 12 residues in the CDR3. The CDR3: CASSYGESEAFF. For the CDR3, the DNA is TGTGCCAGCAGTTACGGGGAGTCTGAAGCTTTCTTT.

The chain couples TRBV6-1 to TRBJ2-7; TRBD2 might be the D (7 bases). The CDR3 totals 16 residues. With 0 bases removed from V and 1 base from J, the gap between germline ends came to 13 bases. Germline CDR1 MNHNS, CDR2 SASEGT. CDR3 region: CASSEALRGLSYEQYF. The CDR3 nucleotides are TGTGCCAGCAGTGAAGCGTTGCGGGGGCTATCCTACGAGCAGTACTTC.

The chain joins TRBV27 to TRBJ2-4; D is possibly TRBD2 (5 bases). V lost 4 bases to trimming and J lost 2 bases, with 9 bases between them. The CDR3 is 14 residues long. The germline V gene has CDR1 MNHEY and CDR2 SMNVEV (reference sequence). CDR3 coding DNA: TGTGCCAGCAGTTCGGGGATATCCAAAAACATTCAGTACTTC. Translating it yields CASSSGISKNIQYF.

The rearrangement links TRBV30 to TRBJ1-5, with 8 bases aligning to TRBD1. The V segment lost 1 base and the J segment 5 bases; nucleotides outside the gene matches: 1. The CDR3 contains 13 residues. Germline CDR1 and CDR2: GTSNPN and SVGIG (reference sequence). The CDR3 loop reads CAWSDRGYQPQHF. The CDR3 DNA is TGTGCCTGGAGTGACAGGGGGTATCAGCCCCAGCATTTT.

This sequence joins TRBV2 and TRBJ2-1; D is possibly TRBD1 or TRBD2 (5 bases each). Per germline, CDR1 SNHLY and CDR2 FYNNEI. This CDR3 region has 14 residues. In DNA, the CDR3 is TGTGCTTCCTGCCCGGGGCTAACCTACAATGAGCAGTTCTTC. Its protein is CASCPGLTYNEQFF. The variable domain in full, with the rest retrieved from reference TRBV2 and TRBJ2-1, is EPEVTQTPSHQVTQMGQEVILRCVPISNHLYFYWYRQILGQKVEFLVSFYNNEISEKSEIFDDQFSVERPDGSNFTLKIRSTKLEDSAMYFCASCPGLTYNEQFFGPGTRLTVL.